Listed below are T cell receptor beta chains from one sample, sequenced in a study of identical twins. TCRdb reanalysed the 5' RACE reads using MiXCR and keeps one entry per CDR3 protein. Here the sample spans hundreds of thousands of distinct CDR3 sequences, 20% to 25% being singletons. These data were likewise used in another study, on T cells expressing NK-cell markers.

Material: CD4+ T cells sorted from blood. The receptors here all came from a woman aged 18-29 years in good health. Each CDR3 is given with its conserved first and last residue. The D gene is left open where the match is weak. Size is omitted from some rows. Given values are once, few, many or a class for expanded clones.

J gene	clone size	D gene	V gene	CDR3 DNA	CDR3 protein
TRBJ2-2	NA	NA	TRBV29-1	TGCAGCGCCAGTCGTTCCAACACCGGGGAGCTGTTTTTT	CSASRSNTGELFF
TRBJ1-1	NA	NA	TRBV10-3	TGTGCCATCAGAGGACCCAACAGGTCGGCTTTCTTT	CAIRGPNRSAFF
TRBJ1-5	few	NA	TRBV7-9	TGTGCCAGCAGCTTAGATTGGGGAAATCAGCCCCAGCATTTT	CASSLDWGNQPQHF
TRBJ2-1	few	TRBD1	TRBV6-5	TGTGCCAGCAGTTACGGGACAGGGGGCGTACATGAGCAGTTCTTC	CASSYGTGGVHEQFF
TRBJ2-3	NA	TRBD2	TRBV29-1	TGCAGCGTTGCGGTGGGAGGGCCATTAGATACGCAGTATTTT	CSVAVGGPLDTQYF
TRBJ2-3	NA	TRBD1	TRBV5-1	TGCGCCAGCAGCTCCGGACAGGCCACAGATACGCAGTATTTT	CASSSGQATDTQYF
TRBJ2-1	few	NA	TRBV19	TGTGCCAGTAGTGGGGGGACAGTCAATGAGCAGTTCTTC	CASSGGTVNEQFF
TRBJ1-1	few	TRBD1	TRBV7-2	TGTGCCAGCAGCTTAGCGGACAGGGGGACTGAAGCTTTCTTT	CASSLADRGTEAFF
TRBJ1-6	NA	NA	TRBV12-3/TRBV12-4	TGTGCCAGCAGTTTATCAGGGTTAGGTTCACCCCTCCACTTT	CASSLSGLGSPLHF
TRBJ2-7	NA	NA	TRBV19	TGTGCCAGTAGTATTGAGGTCGGGCCGAACGAGCAGTACTTC	CASSIEVGPNEQYF
TRBJ2-1	few	NA	TRBV20-1	TGCAGTGCTAACCGCGGTGAGCAGTTCTTC	CSANRGEQFF
TRBJ2-7	NA	NA	TRBV9	TGTGCCAGCAGCGTAGAACCACAGGCTACTGGCTACGAGCAGTACTTC	CASSVEPQATGYEQYF
TRBJ2-7	NA	NA	TRBV20-1	TGCAGTGCTAGGGGGGTCCTTAGCTCCTACGAGCAGTACTTC	CSARGVLSSYEQYF
TRBJ1-1	few	NA	TRBV27	TGTGCCAGCAAGGATGAAGCCCCTGAGACTGAAGCTTTCTTT	CASKDEAPETEAFF
TRBJ2-6	few	NA	TRBV18	TGTGCCAGCTCACCAGTGGCAGGGTCCTCTGGGGCCAACGTCCTGACTTTC	CASSPVAGSSGANVLTF
TRBJ2-7	NA	NA	TRBV5-1	TGCGCCAGCAGCTTGGCCGTGAGAGCCTCAGACTACGAGCAGTACTTC	CASSLAVRASDYEQYF
TRBJ2-2	NA	NA	TRBV7-9	TGTGCCAGCAGGTCAAAATTTCAGGGGAACACCGGGGAGCTGTTTTTT	CASRSKFQGNTGELFF
TRBJ2-3	NA	TRBD2	TRBV9	TGTGCCAGCAGCGACCGTGGACTAGCGGGCACAGATACGCAGTATTTT	CASSDRGLAGTDTQYF
TRBJ2-6	NA	NA	TRBV27	TGTGCCAGCAGTTCAAAGTGGTCTGGGGCCAACGTCCTGACTTTC	CASSSKWSGANVLTF
TRBJ2-5	few	TRBD2	TRBV5-1	TGCGCCAGCAGCCGCGGGTCTAGCGGGGAACAAGAGACCCAGTACTTC	CASSRGSSGEQETQYF
TRBJ1-1	few	NA	TRBV6-6	TGTGCCAGTACGAGGGGTGGTGAAGCTTTCTTT	CASTRGGEAFF
TRBJ2-1	few	TRBD2	TRBV6-2/TRBV6-3	TGTGCCAGCAGTACGAGCGGGAGGCCATACAATGAGCAGTTCTTC	CASSTSGRPYNEQFF
TRBJ2-1	NA	TRBD2	TRBV5-1	TGCGCCAGCAGCTTGGCCGTACTAGCGGGTTACAATGAGCAGTTCTTC	CASSLAVLAGYNEQFF
TRBJ1-4	NA	NA	TRBV12-5	TGTGCTAGTGGTTTGGACAGAACTAATGAAAAACTGTTTTTT	CASGLDRTNEKLFF
TRBJ2-3	NA	NA	TRBV5-1	TGCGCCAGCAGGTCCAGTAGCACAGATACGCAGTATTTT	CASRSSSTDTQYF
TRBJ2-3	NA	NA	TRBV6-5	TGTGCCAGCAGTTCCTATTCAGGGGACCGCACAGATACGCAGTATTTT	CASSSYSGDRTDTQYF
TRBJ2-3	NA	NA	TRBV5-1	TGCGCCAGCAGCTCGATCACAGATACGCAGTATTTT	CASSSITDTQYF
TRBJ2-3	NA	TRBD1	TRBV5-1	TGCGCCAGCAGCTTGACGACAGGGGCCACAGATACGCAGTATTTT	CASSLTTGATDTQYF
TRBJ2-2	few	NA	TRBV12-3/TRBV12-4	TGTGCCAGCACCTTGACCGGCCGGTCGCGGGAGCTGTTTTTT	CASTLTGRSRELFF